The T cell receptor beta chain described here comes from a study of OX40 agonist ivuxolimab in advanced cancers. Sequenced by immunoSEQ multiplex PCR; TCRdb stores in-frame clones only, minus some. The table lists roughly 48,000 clones, approximately 86% of them singletons, with roughly 1.1% in the top ten. This clonotype was sampled from an adult with an advanced solid tumor such as melanoma, head and neck, liver or kidney cancer. The material was CD4+ or CD8+ T cells sorted from blood, obtained in a trial of the OX40 agonist ivuxolimab.

The CDR3 nucleotides read TGTGCCAGCAGCTTATCTGGACAGGGTATAGGAAACACCATATATTTT. It is translated as CASSLSGQGIGNTIYF. This sequence joins TRBV7-3 and TRBJ1-3; 8 nucleotides line up with TRBD1. This CDR3 spans 16 amino acids. J lost 4 bases, V lost 2 bases, and 7 bases had no gene match. From germline, CDR1 is SGHTA and CDR2 FQGTGA. The full variable domain, in which reference TRBV7-3 and TRBJ1-3 provide the parts outside the CDR3, is GAGVSQTPSNKVTEKGKYVELRCDPISGHTALYWYRQSLGQGPEFLIYFQGTGAADDSGLPNDRFFAVRPEGSVSTLKIQRTERGDSAVYLCASSLSGQGIGNTIYFGEGSWLTVV.